This TCR beta chain comes out of a study of T cells in Graves' hyperthyroidism and ophthalmopathy. Uncontrolled infection, other autoimmune disease, pregnancy and lactation each barred patients from inclusion. Clinical symptoms, serum thyroxine, TRAb, thyroid ultrasound and orbital computed tomography established diagnosis. It was RNA transcripts that yielded the amplified TCR beta CDR3 regions. The HTBI primer set served for first-round RT-PCR of the TCR CDR3. MiXCR, run by TCRdb on the multiplex PCR reads, gives a single entry per CDR3 protein. The sample contains over 300,000 distinct CDR3 sequences, around 15% of which appear only once. V gave up 5 bases and J gave up 6 bases, with 20 bases separating them. The CDR3 is made up of 15 amino acids. In germline, CDR1 is SGHNT, CDR2 YENEEA.

Source material: blood. The sequence came from a woman between 40 and 55 years old with Graves' ophthalmopathy. J is TRBJ2-7 and V is TRBV11-3; D is perhaps TRBD1 (6 bases). Written as DNA, the CDR3 is TGTGCCAGCAGCCCTTTCGATCTACAGGGCAGCGAGCAGTACTTC. Translation gives CASSPFDLQGSEQYF.